This passage covers 32 T cell receptor beta chains from one sample sequenced in a study of graft-versus-host responses after intestinal transplantation. The repertoire was sequenced with immunoSEQ multiplex PCR; TCRdb's copy has only in-frame clones and lacks some. The sample yields about 29,000 clones, 90% to 95% seen once. This material consisted of PBMCs, taken just over 65 days after intestinal transplant. Receptor source: a human patient who received an intestinal transplant, so some T cells may come from the graft donor.

The rearrangement joins TRBV27 to TRBJ1-2, with TRBD1 matching 12 bases. Germline-derived CDR1 and CDR2 are MNHEY and SMNVEV (reference sequence). The CDR3 sequence is 15 residues long. Trimming removed 4 bases from V and 2 bases from J; junction bases left unmatched: 2. CDR3 DNA: TGTGCCAGCAGTTCTGGGACAGGGGGCAACTATGGCTACACCTTC. It encodes CASSSGTGGNYGYTF.

The CDR3 sequence: CASSLGTGGYEQYF. The CDR3 DNA follows: TGTGCCAGCAGCTTGGGGACAGGGGGCTACGAGCAGTACTTC. This chain joins TRBV5-4 and TRBJ2-7; TRBD1 agrees at 10 bases. The junction had 0 bases not matched to a gene; V was cut back by 0 bases and J by 3 bases. The CDR3 covers 14 residues. Germline V gives CDR1 SGHNT, CDR2 YYREEE (reference sequence).

The CDR3 loop reads CASPGPQETQYF. The CDR3, as DNA: TGTGCCAGCCCCGGCCCACAAGAGACCCAGTACTTC. The chain employs TRBV2 and TRBJ2-5, with D hard to call. V was trimmed by 8 bases and J by 2 bases, leaving 9 bases between them. The CDR3 extends over 12 amino acids. Germline CDR1 reads SNHLY; CDR2 reads FYNNEI. Based on the CDR3 plus reference TRBV2 and TRBJ2-5, the full variable domain is EPEVTQTPSHQVTQMGQEVILRCVPISNHLYFYWYRQILGQKVEFLVSFYNNEISEKSEIFDDQFSVERPDGSNFTLKIRSTKLEDSAMYFCASPGPQETQYFGPGTRLLVL.

The chain uses TRBV27 and TRBJ2-7, with D tentatively TRBD2 (6 bases). Germline V gene lookup returns CDR1 MNHEY and CDR2 SMNVEV (reference sequence). The CDR3 covers 15 residues. V was cut by 6 bases and J by 0 bases, with 15 bases left in between. The CDR3 DNA follows: TGTGCCAGCAGCCCCGGGACTTTCGCCTCCTACGAGCAGTACTTC. It yields the protein CASSPGTFASYEQYF.

The chain employs TRBV4-2 and TRBJ2-7; D is ambiguous. Looked up from germline, CDR1 is LGHNA and CDR2 is YNFKEQ. The CDR3 has 15 amino acids. Trimming left V 0 bases short and J 0 bases short, with 9 bases between. The CDR3 reads CASSQDDGSSYEQYF. CDR3 sequence (DNA): TGTGCCAGCAGCCAAGACGACGGGTCCTCCTACGAGCAGTACTTC.

The chain couples TRBV4-1 to TRBJ2-5; 8 positions agree with TRBD1. This CDR3 comprises 16 residues. V dropped 3 bases and J dropped 4; count of bases not matched to a gene: 10. The germline gives CDR1 MGHRA, CDR2 YSYEKL. CDR3 amino acids: CASSQILDRAVETQYF. CDR3 nucleotides: TGCGCCAGCAGCCAGATCTTGGACAGGGCCGTAGAGACCCAGTACTTC.

This chain connects TRBV9 to TRBJ1-2; D is perhaps TRBD1 (6 bases). In germline, CDR1 is SGDLS, CDR2 YYNGEE. This CDR3 spans 15 amino acids. V lost 0 bases and J 8 bases, leaving 17 bases between the germline ends. The CDR3 sequence: CASSVVPQAGDGYTF. In DNA form, the CDR3 reads TGTGCCAGCAGCGTAGTTCCCCAGGCAGGGGACGGCTACACCTTC.

The rearrangement joins TRBV5-6 to TRBJ1-2; D unclear. V was trimmed by 1 base and J by 3 bases, leaving 7 bases between them. The CDR3 is made up of 13 amino acids. Germline CDR1 reads SGHDT; CDR2 reads YYEEEE. In DNA form, the CDR3 reads TGTGCCAGCAGCTTGTTTTCGGACTATGGCTACACCTTC. It specifies CASSLFSDYGYTF.

The J gene is TRBJ2-5, the V gene TRBV13, with 9 bases fitting TRBD2. Germline V gives CDR1 PRHDT, CDR2 FYEKMQ (reference sequence). The CDR3 is 14 amino acids. V shed 2 bases, J shed 2 bases, and the junction held 0 bases outside the gene matches. The CDR3 is CASSLTSGQETQYF. The DNA of the CDR3 is TGTGCCAGCAGCTTAACTAGCGGGCAAGAGACCCAGTACTTC.

This clone was observed a single time. J is TRBJ2-5 and V is TRBV7-2, with 14 bases aligning to TRBD2. The tail of the sequence fits TRBJ2-7 better, so the J call may be wrong. This CDR3 has 16 residues. From germline, CDR1 is SGHTA and CDR2 FQGNSA. CDR3 in DNA: TGTGCCAGCAGCTTAGCGGGACTAGCGGGAGTCCACGAGCAGTACTTC. This codes for CASSLAGLAGVHEQYF.

The chain combines TRBV11-3 with TRBJ2-3; 10 bases are shared with TRBD2. This CDR3 comprises 15 residues. CDR1 and CDR2 (germline): SGHNT, YENEEA. The J segment lost 3 bases and the V segment lost 6 bases, leaving 6 bases of the junction unmatched. The CDR3 sequence is CASSWVLAGTDTQYF. CDR3 sequence (DNA): TGTGCCAGCAGTTGGGTACTAGCGGGGACAGATACGCAGTATTTT.

This chain uses TRBV18 with TRBJ2-7; D gene ambiguous. Per the germline V gene, CDR1 is KGHSH and CDR2 is LQKENI. This CDR3 has 14 residues. V was shortened by 2 bases and J by 7 bases, with 15 bases between the two germline ends. Written as DNA, the CDR3 is TGTGCCAGCTCACCAGTAGCCCTAGATCGGGAGCAGTACTTC. Its translation: CASSPVALDREQYF.

V gene TRBV7-9 combines with J gene TRBJ2-3; a weak D match, TRBD1 (6 bases). The V end was cut by 5 bases, the J end by 4 bases, with 16 bases between. Per the germline V gene, CDR1 is SEHNR and CDR2 is FQNEAQ (reference sequence). The CDR3 is 15 amino acids. The CDR3 reads CASSVQGNGADTQYF. CDR3 bases: TGTGCCAGCAGCGTACAGGGTAATGGCGCAGATACGCAGTATTTT. Combining the CDR3 with reference TRBV7-9 and TRBJ2-3 gives the whole variable domain DTGVSQNPRHKITKRGQNVTFRCDPISEHNRLYWYRQTLGQGPEFLTYFQNEAQLEKSRLLSDRFSAERPKGSFSTLEIQRTEQGDSAMYLCASSVQGNGADTQYFGPGTRLTVL.

The chain is built from TRBV30 and TRBJ2-7; 9 nucleotides line up with TRBD1. CDR1 is GTSNPN and CDR2 is SVGIG in the germline V gene (reference sequence). The CDR3 extends over 13 amino acids. Trimming cost V 6 bases and J 7 bases; bases outside gene matches: 10. In DNA form, the CDR3 reads TGTGCCTGCGGACCACAGGGGGCGGGAGAGCAGTACTTC. This translates into CACGPQGAGEQYF. Combining the CDR3 with reference TRBV30 and TRBJ2-7 gives the whole variable domain SQTIHQWPATLVQPVGSPLSLECTVEGTSNPNLYWYRQAAGRGLQLLFYSVGIGQISSEVPQNLSASRPQDRQFILSSKKLLLSDSGFYLCACGPQGAGEQYFGPGTRLTVT.

This chain uses TRBV30 with TRBJ1-3, with 8 bases fitting TRBD1. CDR1 and CDR2 (germline): GTSNPN, SVGIG (reference sequence). V trimming: 5 bases; J trimming: 8 bases; junction bases outside the gene matches: 5. The CDR3 totals 12 residues. The CDR3 loop reads CAWSTGVDTIYF. As DNA, the CDR3 is TGTGCCTGGTCGACAGGGGTAGACACCATATATTTT.

The chain has TRBV11-1 and TRBJ2-5; D may be TRBD2 (7 bases). Germline CDR1 SGHAT, CDR2 FQDESV (reference sequence). This CDR3 is 15 amino acids long. V was cut by 2 bases and J by 1 base, with 11 bases left in between. The CDR3 region is CASSLSGGLQETQYF. The CDR3 region has the DNA TGTGCCAGCAGCTTATCGGGGGGCCTCCAAGAGACCCAGTACTTC.

This clone was observed a single time. The rearrangement links TRBV13 to TRBJ1-2; possibly TRBD1 for D (5 bases). This CDR3 is 17 amino acids long. V was cut by 7 bases and J by 3 bases, with 24 bases left in between. Germline loops: CDR1 PRHDT, CDR2 FYEKMQ (reference sequence). CDR3 bases: TGTGCCAGCAACACTATCAGGGATGCGGAAAACTACTATGGCTACACCTTC. Its translation is CASNTIRDAENYYGYTF.

The chain employs TRBV5-4 and TRBJ2-7, with 11 bases matching TRBD1. Germline lookup yields CDR1 SGHNT and CDR2 YYREEE (reference sequence). Trimming removed 4 bases from V and 5 bases from J; junction bases left unmatched: 5. This CDR3 spans 14 amino acids. The CDR3 protein is CASSGQGAWNEQYF. DNA of the CDR3: TGTGCCAGCAGCGGACAGGGGGCCTGGAACGAGCAGTACTTC.

This chain connects TRBV29-1 to TRBJ1-2; D not certain. This CDR3 is 13 amino acids long. Trimming removed 3 bases at V and 4 bases at J, with 12 bases between. Germline values: CDR1 SQVTM, CDR2 ANQGSEA. The CDR3 DNA reads TGCAGCGTTGAGACGGAGTCTGTCTATGGCTACACCTTC. Translating it yields CSVETESVYGYTF.

The V gene is TRBV11-3, the J gene TRBJ2-7; unclear D gene. Germline CDR1 reads SGHNT; CDR2 reads YENEEA. With 5 bases removed from V and 4 bases from J, the gap between germline ends came to 9 bases. This CDR3 is built from 12 residues. CDR3 sequence (DNA): TGTGCCAGCAGCCAAGGAAGATACGAGCAGTACTTC. Amino acid sequence: CASSQGRYEQYF.

The chain is built from TRBV28 and TRBJ1-1; D unclear. The CDR3 runs to 13 residues. V was pared by 0 bases and J by 6 bases, with 8 bases between. Germline-derived CDR1 and CDR2 are MDHEN and SYDVKM. CDR3 sequence: CASSLWFVPEAFF. The CDR3 DNA reads TGTGCCAGCAGTTTATGGTTTGTGCCTGAAGCTTTCTTT.

V usage is TRBV6-1 and J usage is TRBJ1-2, with 7 bases fitting TRBD1. Germline assignment: CDR1 MNHNS and CDR2 SASEGT. V was clipped by 1 base and J by 8 bases; unmatched bases: 7. The CDR3 is made up of 14 amino acids. CDR3 loop: CASSEGEGAEGYTF. DNA for the CDR3: TGTGCCAGCAGTGAAGGGGAGGGGGCCGAAGGCTACACCTTC.

V is TRBV10-1 and J is TRBJ2-5; D is possibly TRBD1 (5 bases). The J call is uncertain, as TRBJ2-7 better fits the DNA end. The length of the CDR3 is 15 residues. Germline V gene sequence: CDR1 WNHNN, CDR2 SYGVQD (reference sequence). The CDR3 coding sequence is TGCGCCAGCCCCTCCCCGGACATTAGTGGGAACGAGCAGTACTTC. This codes for CASPSPDISGNEQYF.

This chain links TRBV4-1 with TRBJ1-2; D gene unclear. Germline V gene sequence: CDR1 MGHRA, CDR2 YSYEKL. The CDR3 is made up of 12 amino acids. The V gene lost 4 bases and the J gene lost 0 bases, with 3 bases spanning the gap. The CDR3: CASSPANYGYTF. The DNA of the CDR3 is TGCGCCAGCAGCCCAGCTAACTATGGCTACACCTTC.

The V and J genes are TRBV4-3 and TRBJ2-5; possible D gene TRBD1, 5 bases. With the DNA end fitting TRBJ2-7 better, the J assignment may be wrong. Germline V gene lookup returns CDR1 LGHNA and CDR2 YSLEER. This CDR3 spans 17 amino acids. The CDR3 region has the DNA TGCGCCAGCAGCCAAGATTTACCTATGGACACAACCTACGAGCAGTACTTC. Residues: CASSQDLPMDTTYEQYF.

The CDR3 here is CASSLWEGSDTQYF. The CDR3, as DNA: TGTGCCAGCAGCTTATGGGAGGGGTCGGATACGCAGTATTTT. V gene TRBV11-2 combines with J gene TRBJ2-3, with TRBD2 identical over 7 bases. The germline CDR1 and CDR2 sequences are SGHAT and FQNNGV. J was trimmed by 6 bases and V by 2 bases; bases with no gene match: 5. The CDR3 extends over 14 amino acids.

The rearrangement joins TRBV27 to TRBJ2-6; no clear D. Germline V gene sequence: CDR1 MNHEY, CDR2 SMNVEV (reference sequence). This CDR3 is 12 amino acids long. V shed 3 bases and J shed 3 bases, with 0 bases lying between them. CDR3 nucleotide sequence: TGTGCCAGCAGTTTTGGGGCCAACGTCCTGACTTTC. Residues: CASSFGANVLTF.

This clone was seen more than once but under ten times. This sequence joins TRBV6-6 and TRBJ2-7; 7 bases match TRBD2. Germline V lookup: CDR1 MNHNY, CDR2 SVGAGI (reference sequence). The CDR3 length is 14 residues. With 0 bases clipped from V and 6 bases from J, the junction kept 5 bases outside the gene matches. Here the CDR3 reads CASSYSGGNREQYF. In DNA form, the CDR3 reads TGTGCCAGCAGTTACTCGGGGGGGAATCGCGAGCAGTACTTC.

V gene TRBV4-3 combines with J gene TRBJ2-2; possibly TRBD2 for D (5 bases). Germline V gene data show CDR1 as LGHNA and CDR2 as YSLEER. Trimming removed 6 bases from V and 5 bases from J, with 13 bases in between. The CDR3 runs 14 residues. This chain's CDR3 is CASSSLAATGELFF. CDR3 DNA sequence: TGCGCCAGCAGTAGCCTAGCCGCTACCGGGGAGCTGTTTTTT.

This rearrangement joins TRBV6-4 to TRBJ1-4, with D unclear. Germline loops: CDR1 MRHNA, CDR2 SNTAGT. CDR3 length: 11 residues. Between the trimmed V and J ends, which lost 2 bases and 7 bases, there was a span of 2 bases. The CDR3 DNA follows: TGTGCCAGCAGTGACGGTGAAAAACTGTTTTTT. Translation gives CASSDGEKLFF.

This rearrangement joins TRBV4-1 to TRBJ2-7; D might be TRBD2 (6 bases). Germline loops: CDR1 MGHRA, CDR2 YSYEKL. The CDR3 consists of 16 residues. The V end lost 0 bases, the J end lost 3 bases, and 15 bases lay between the germline ends. This chain's CDR3 is CASSQDRSGRYYEQYF. The CDR3 bases are TGCGCCAGCAGCCAAGATAGGAGCGGGCGATACTACGAGCAGTACTTC.

The V and J genes are TRBV10-2 and TRBJ1-5; D gene unclear. Germline V gene sequence: CDR1 WSHSY, CDR2 SAAADI. This CDR3 has 13 amino acids. V shed 7 bases and J shed 4 bases, with 11 bases lying between them. CDR3 residues: CASMPPGNQPQHF. The CDR3 nucleotides are TGCGCCAGCATGCCCCCGGGGAATCAGCCCCAGCATTTT.